In its sample, the clone carrying this T cell receptor (beta chain) ranks as medium-sized. Its antigen is unidentified. V lost 0 bases, J lost 4 bases, and 7 bases lay in between. Germline CDR1 reads DFQATT; CDR2 reads SNEGSKA (reference sequence). The CDR3 extends over 12 amino acids. Peripheral blood genomic DNA, not sorted cells or RNA, was the template. Multiplex touch-down PCR with TRB-A/B primers amplified rearranged V-D-J TRB sequences. One entry per CDR3 protein, called by TCRdb with MiXCR from the multiplex PCR reads. The sample lists about 1,900 distinct CDR3 sequences, around 20% occurring once. These data originate in a study of T cell repertoires in aging, cancer and after chemotherapy. Study conclusions and caveats: In each cancer cohort, median generation probability increased across chemotherapy, suggesting thymic output rebounded. Untreated cancer patients had significantly lower blood TCR diversity than age-matched healthy donors. Immunological memory after chemotherapy cannot be judged from the repertoire data.

The V call is TRBV20-1, the J call TRBJ2-7; D is possibly TRBD2 (6 bases). This TCR derives from a human donor with a solid tumor. Sample: blood. CDR3 amino acids: CSARDGRYEQYF. CDR3 coding DNA: TGCAGTGCTAGAGATGGGAGGTACGAGCAGTACTTC.